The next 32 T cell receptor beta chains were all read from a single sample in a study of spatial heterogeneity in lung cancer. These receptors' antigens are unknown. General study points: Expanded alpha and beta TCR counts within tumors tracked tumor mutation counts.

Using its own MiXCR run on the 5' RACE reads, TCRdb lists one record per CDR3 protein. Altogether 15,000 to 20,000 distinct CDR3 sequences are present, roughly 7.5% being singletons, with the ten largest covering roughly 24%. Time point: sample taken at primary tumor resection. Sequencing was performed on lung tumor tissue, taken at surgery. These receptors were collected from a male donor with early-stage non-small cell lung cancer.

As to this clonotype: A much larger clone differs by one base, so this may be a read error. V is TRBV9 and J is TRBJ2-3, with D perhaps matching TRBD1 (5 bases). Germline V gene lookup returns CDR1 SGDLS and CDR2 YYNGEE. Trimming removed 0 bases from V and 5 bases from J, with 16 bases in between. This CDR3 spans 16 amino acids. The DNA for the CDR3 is TGTGCCAGCAGCGTAGGTCCCGGACATGGAGTAGATACGCAGTATTTT. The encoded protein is CASSVGPGHGVDTQYF.

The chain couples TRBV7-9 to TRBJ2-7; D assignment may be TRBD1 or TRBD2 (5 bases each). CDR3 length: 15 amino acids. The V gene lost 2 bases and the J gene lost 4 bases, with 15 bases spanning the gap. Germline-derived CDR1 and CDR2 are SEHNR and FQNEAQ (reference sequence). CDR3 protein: CASSLPRGLTYEQYF. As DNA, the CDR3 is TGTGCCAGCAGCTTACCGAGGGGCCTCACGTACGAGCAGTACTTC.

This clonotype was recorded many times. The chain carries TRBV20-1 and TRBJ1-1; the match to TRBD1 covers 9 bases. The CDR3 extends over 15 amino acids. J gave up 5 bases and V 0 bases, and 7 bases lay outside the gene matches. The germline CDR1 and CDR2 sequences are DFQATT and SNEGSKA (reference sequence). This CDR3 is CSARDPGTGQTEAFF. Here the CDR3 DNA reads TGCAGTGCTAGAGATCCCGGGACAGGGCAGACTGAAGCTTTCTTT.

The CDR3 coding sequence is TGTGCCAGCAGTTACCAGGTGGCCGGGGAGCTGTTTTTT. Protein: CASSYQVAGELFF. The chain employs TRBV6-7 and TRBJ2-2; D not certain. TRBV6-7 is placed among ORFs of uncertain function. CDR3 length equals 13 residues. V was cut by 2 bases and J by 6 bases, with 7 bases left in between.

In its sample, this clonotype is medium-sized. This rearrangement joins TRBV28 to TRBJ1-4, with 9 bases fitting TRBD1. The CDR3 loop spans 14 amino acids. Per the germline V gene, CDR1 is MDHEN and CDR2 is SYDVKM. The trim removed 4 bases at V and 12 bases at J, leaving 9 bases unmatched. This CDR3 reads CASSSQGTGFELFF. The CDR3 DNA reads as TGTGCCAGCAGTTCCCAGGGGACAGGGTTCGAACTGTTTTTT.

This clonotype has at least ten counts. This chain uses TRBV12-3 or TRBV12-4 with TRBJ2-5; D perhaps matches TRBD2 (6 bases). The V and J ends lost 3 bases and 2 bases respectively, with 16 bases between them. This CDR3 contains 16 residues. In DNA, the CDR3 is TGTGCCAGCAGTTTCGGAGGGACCGAACATCAAGAGACCCAGTACTTC. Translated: CASSFGGTEHQETQYF.

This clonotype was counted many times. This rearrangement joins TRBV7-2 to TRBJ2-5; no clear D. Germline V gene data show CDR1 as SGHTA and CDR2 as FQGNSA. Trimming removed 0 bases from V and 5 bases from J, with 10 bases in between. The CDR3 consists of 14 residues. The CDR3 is CASSLALPPETQYF. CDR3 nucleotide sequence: TGTGCCAGCAGCTTAGCGCTTCCCCCGGAGACCCAGTACTTC.

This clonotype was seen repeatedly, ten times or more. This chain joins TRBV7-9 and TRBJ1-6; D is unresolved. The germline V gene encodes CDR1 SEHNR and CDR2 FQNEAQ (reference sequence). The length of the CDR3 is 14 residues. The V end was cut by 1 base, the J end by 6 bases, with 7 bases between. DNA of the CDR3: TGTGCCAGCAGCTTAGAGGGCCGTAATTCACCCCTCCACTTT. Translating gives CASSLEGRNSPLHF.

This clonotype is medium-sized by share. CDR3 amino acids: CSASSGRSGRYNEQFF. CDR3 DNA sequence: TGCAGTGCTAGTAGTGGGAGGAGCGGGAGATACAATGAGCAGTTCTTC. The chain links TRBV20-1 to TRBJ2-1; 8 positions agree with TRBD2. The V and J ends lost 3 bases and 4 bases, in that order; junction bases with no gene match: 11. The germline V gene encodes CDR1 DFQATT and CDR2 SNEGSKA (reference sequence). This CDR3 has 16 amino acids.

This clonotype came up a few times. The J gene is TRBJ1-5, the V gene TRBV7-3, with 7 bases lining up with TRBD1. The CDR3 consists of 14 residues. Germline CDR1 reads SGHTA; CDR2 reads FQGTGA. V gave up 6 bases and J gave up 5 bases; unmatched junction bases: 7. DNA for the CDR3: TGTGCCAGCAGGTTGACAGGGTTGGATCAGCCCCAGCATTTT. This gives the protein CASRLTGLDQPQHF.

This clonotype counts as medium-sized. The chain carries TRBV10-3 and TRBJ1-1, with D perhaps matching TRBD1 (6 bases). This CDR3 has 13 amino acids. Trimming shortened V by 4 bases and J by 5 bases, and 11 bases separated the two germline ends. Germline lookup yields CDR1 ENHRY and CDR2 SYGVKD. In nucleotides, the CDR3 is TGTGCCATCAGTGCCGAGGGGGGGACTGAAGCTTTCTTT. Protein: CAISAEGGTEAFF.

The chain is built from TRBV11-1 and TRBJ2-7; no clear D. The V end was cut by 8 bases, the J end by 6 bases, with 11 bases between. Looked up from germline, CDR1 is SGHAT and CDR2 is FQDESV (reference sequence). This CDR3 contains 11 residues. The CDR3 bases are TGTGCCAGCGGTCTCTGGGGCGAGCAGTACTTC. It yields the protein CASGLWGEQYF. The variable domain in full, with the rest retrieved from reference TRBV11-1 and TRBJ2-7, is EAEVAQSPRYKITEKSQAVAFWCDPISGHATLYWYRQILGQGPELLVQFQDESVVDDSQLPKDRFSAERLKGVDSTLKIQPAELGDSAMYLCASGLWGEQYFGPGTRLTVT.

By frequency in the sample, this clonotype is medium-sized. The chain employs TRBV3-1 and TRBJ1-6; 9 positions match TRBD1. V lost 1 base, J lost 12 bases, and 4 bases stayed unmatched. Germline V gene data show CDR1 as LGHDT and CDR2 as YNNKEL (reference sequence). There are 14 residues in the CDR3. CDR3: CASSQGTGDGPLHF. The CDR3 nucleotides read TGTGCCAGCAGCCAAGGGACAGGGGATGGACCCCTCCACTTT.

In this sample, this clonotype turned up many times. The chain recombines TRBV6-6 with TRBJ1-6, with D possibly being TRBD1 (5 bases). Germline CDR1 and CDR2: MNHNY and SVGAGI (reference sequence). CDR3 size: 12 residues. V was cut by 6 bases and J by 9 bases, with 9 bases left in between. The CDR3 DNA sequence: TGTGCCAGCAGCGGACATGCTTCACCCCTCCACTTT. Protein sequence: CASSGHASPLHF.

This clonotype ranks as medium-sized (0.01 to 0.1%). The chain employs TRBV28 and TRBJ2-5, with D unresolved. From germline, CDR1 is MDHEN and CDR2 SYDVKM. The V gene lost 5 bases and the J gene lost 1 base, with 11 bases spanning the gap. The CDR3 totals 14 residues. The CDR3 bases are TGTGCCAGCAGTGGAGACGAAAGCCAAGAGACCCAGTACTTC. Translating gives CASSGDESQETQYF.

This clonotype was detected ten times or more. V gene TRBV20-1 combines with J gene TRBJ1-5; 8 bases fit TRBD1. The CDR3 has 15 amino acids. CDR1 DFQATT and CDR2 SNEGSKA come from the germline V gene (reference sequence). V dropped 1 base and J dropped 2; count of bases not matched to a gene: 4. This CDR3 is CSARVPQGGNQPQHF. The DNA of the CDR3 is TGCAGTGCTAGAGTGCCACAGGGGGGCAATCAGCCCCAGCATTTT.

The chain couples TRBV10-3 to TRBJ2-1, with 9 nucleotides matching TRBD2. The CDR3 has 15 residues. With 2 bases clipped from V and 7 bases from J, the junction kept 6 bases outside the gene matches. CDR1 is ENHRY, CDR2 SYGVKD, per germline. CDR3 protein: CAISEAGGRFNEQFF. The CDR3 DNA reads TGTGCCATCAGTGAGGCGGGGGGGCGGTTTAATGAGCAGTTCTTC.

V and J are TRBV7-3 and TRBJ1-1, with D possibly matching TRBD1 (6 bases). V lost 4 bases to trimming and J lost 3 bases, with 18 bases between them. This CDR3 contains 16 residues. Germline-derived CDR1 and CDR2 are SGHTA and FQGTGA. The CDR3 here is CASSSNGGHSDTEAFF. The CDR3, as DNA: TGTGCCAGCAGCTCCAACGGGGGACACAGCGACACTGAAGCTTTCTTT.

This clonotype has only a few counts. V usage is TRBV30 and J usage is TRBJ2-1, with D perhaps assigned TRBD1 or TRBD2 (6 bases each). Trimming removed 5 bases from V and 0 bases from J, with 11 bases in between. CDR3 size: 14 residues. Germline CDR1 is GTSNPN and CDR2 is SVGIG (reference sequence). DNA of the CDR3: TGTGCCTGGTCGCGGGACACCTCCTACAATGAGCAGTTCTTC. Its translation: CAWSRDTSYNEQFF.

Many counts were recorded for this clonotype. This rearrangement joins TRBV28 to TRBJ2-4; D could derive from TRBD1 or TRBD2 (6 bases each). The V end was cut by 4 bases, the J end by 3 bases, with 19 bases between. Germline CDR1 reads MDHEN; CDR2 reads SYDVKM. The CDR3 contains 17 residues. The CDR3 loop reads CASSSPGDTLSKNIQYF. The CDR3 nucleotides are TGTGCCAGCAGTTCCCCGGGGGACACCCTTAGCAAAAACATTCAGTACTTC.

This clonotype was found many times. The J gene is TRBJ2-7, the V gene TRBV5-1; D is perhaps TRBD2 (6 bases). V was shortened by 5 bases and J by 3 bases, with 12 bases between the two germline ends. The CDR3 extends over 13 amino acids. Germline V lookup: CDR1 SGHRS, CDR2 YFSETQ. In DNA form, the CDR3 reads TGCGCCAGCAGTGAGAGGGAGGACTACGAGCAGTACTTC. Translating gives CASSEREDYEQYF.

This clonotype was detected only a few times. This CDR3 is CASRTQTRDNEQFF. CDR3 nucleotides: TGTGCCAGCAGGACGCAGACTAGGGACAATGAGCAGTTCTTC. V gene TRBV2 combines with J gene TRBJ2-1, with D maybe TRBD2 (6 bases). The germline gives CDR1 SNHLY, CDR2 FYNNEI. Trimming took 6 bases from V and 5 from J, leaving 14 bases between them. The CDR3 consists of 14 residues. Using reference TRBV2 and TRBJ2-1 for the parts outside the CDR3, the full variable domain is EPEVTQTPSHQVTQMGQEVILRCVPISNHLYFYWYRQILGQKVEFLVSFYNNEISEKSEIFDDQFSVERPDGSNFTLKIRSTKLEDSAMYFCASRTQTRDNEQFFGPGTRLTVL.

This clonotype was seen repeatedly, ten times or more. CDR3 nucleotide sequence: TGTGCCAGCAGCGCGGGAAACGAGCAGTACTTC. This codes for CASSAGNEQYF. The V and J genes are TRBV9 and TRBJ2-7; TRBD2 might be the D (5 bases). Germline lookup yields CDR1 SGDLS and CDR2 YYNGEE. The CDR3 contains 11 residues. The V end lost 3 bases, the J end lost 5 bases, and 6 bases lay between the germline ends.

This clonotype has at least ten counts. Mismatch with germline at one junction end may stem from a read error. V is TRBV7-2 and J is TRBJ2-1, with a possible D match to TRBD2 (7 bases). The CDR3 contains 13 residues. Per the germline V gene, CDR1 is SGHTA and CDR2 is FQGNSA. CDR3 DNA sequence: TGTGCCAGCAGCTCCCTGGCGGGGGCCCCTCTCGTCTTC. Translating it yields CASSSLAGAPLVF.

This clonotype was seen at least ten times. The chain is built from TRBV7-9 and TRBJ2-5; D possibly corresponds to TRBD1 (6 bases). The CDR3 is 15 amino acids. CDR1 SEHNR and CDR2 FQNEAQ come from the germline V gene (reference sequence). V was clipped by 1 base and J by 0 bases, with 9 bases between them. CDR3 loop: CASSLVGHHQETQYF. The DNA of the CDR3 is TGTGCCAGCAGCTTAGTGGGACACCACCAAGAGACCCAGTACTTC.

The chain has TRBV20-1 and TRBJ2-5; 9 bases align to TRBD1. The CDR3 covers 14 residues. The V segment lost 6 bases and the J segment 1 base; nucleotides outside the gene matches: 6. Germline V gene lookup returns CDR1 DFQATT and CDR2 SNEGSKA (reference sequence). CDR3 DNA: TGCAGTGCCCAGGACAGGGGACCCCAAGAGACCCAGTACTTC. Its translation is CSAQDRGPQETQYF.

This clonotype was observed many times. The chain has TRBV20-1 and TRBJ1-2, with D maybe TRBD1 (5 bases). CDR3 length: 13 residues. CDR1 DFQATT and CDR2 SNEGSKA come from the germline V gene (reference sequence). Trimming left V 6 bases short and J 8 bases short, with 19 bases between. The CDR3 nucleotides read TGCAGTGCCCCGAGAAACAGGTTGTGGGGCTACACCTTC. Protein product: CSAPRNRLWGYTF.

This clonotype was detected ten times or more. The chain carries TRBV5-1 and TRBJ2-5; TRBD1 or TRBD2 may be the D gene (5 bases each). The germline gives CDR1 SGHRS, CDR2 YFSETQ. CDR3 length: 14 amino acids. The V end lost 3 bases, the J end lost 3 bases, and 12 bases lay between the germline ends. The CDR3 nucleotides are TGCGCCAGCAGCTCAGGGACGCACGAAGAGACCCAGTACTTC. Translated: CASSSGTHEETQYF. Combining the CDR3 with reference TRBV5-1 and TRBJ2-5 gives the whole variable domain KAGVTQTPRYLIKTRGQQVTLSCSPISGHRSVSWYQQTPGQGLQFLFEYFSETQRNKGNFPGRFSGRQFSNSRSEMNVSTLELGDSALYLCASSSGTHEETQYFGPGTRLLVL.

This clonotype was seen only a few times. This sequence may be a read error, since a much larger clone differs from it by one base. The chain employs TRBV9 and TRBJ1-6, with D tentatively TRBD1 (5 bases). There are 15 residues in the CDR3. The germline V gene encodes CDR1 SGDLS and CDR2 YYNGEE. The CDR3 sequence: CASSVATGYNSPLNF. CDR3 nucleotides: TGTGCCAGCAGCGTAGCTACAGGCTATAATTCACCCCTCAACTTT.

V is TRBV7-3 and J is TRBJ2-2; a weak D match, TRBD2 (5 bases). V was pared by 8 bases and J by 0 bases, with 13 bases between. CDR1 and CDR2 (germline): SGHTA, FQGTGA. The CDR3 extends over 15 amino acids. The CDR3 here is CASSQSEANTGELFF. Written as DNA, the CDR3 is TGTGCCAGCTCCCAGTCGGAGGCGAACACCGGGGAGCTGTTTTTT.

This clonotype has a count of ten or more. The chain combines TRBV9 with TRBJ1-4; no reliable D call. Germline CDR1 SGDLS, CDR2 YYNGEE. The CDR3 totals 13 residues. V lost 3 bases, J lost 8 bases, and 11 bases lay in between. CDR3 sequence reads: CASSGFLGEKLFF. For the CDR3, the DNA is TGTGCCAGCAGCGGCTTCCTAGGGGAAAAACTGTTTTTT.

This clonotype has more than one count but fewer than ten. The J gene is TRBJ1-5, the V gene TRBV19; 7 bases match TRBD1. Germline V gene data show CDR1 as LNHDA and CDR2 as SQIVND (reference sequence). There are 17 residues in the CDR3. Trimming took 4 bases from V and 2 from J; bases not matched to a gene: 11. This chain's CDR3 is CASSKGPAGGGNQPQHF. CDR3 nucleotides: TGTGCCAGTAGTAAGGGTCCCGCAGGGGGAGGCAATCAGCCCCAGCATTTT. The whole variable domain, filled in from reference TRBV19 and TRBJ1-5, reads DGGITQSPKYLFRKEGQNVTLSCEQNLNHDAMYWYRQDPGQGLRLIYYSQIVNDFQKGDIAEGYSVSREKKESFPLTVTSAQKNPTAFYLCASSKGPAGGGNQPQHFGDGTRLSIL.